A selection of T cell receptor beta chains follows, all from one sample in a study of blood T cell repertoires in COVID-19. Profiling relied on immunoSEQ multiplex PCR, and the TCRdb table lists in-frame clones only, not all of them. The sample has 400,000 to 500,000 clones, more than 70% seen once. The sequenced sample consisted of PBMCs or T cells enriched from blood (not recorded which). Every receptor here comes from a woman aged 18-29 years who had been exposed to COVID-19. Each CDR3 is given with its conserved first and last residue. The order of the fields is J gene, V gene, CDR3 protein.

>TRBJ1-5|TRBV18
CASSPQGGGPNQPQHF
>TRBJ1-6|TRBV6-6
CASTTFREAYNSPLHF
>TRBJ2-7|TRBV27
CASSPFAGGPYEQYF
>TRBJ2-2|TRBV28
CAGAGAVTGELFF
>TRBJ1-2|TRBV29-1
CSGVQGGYGYTF
>TRBJ2-1|TRBV7-3
CASSLTGSGSYNEQFF
>TRBJ2-7|TRBV28
CASSFRLAGYEQYF
>TRBJ2-7|TRBV28
CASRQDRYEQYF
>TRBJ2-1|TRBV27
CASRDQGYYNEQFF
>TRBJ1-4|TRBV2
CASSARTAGNEKLFF
>TRBJ1-3|TRBV28
CASSGDRGDTIYF
>TRBJ2-2|TRBV7-7
CASSLLAGGPNTGELFF
>TRBJ2-5|TRBV28
CASSPWTTQETQYF
>TRBJ2-1|TRBV7-6
CASSLAILASPNNEQFF
>TRBJ1-2|TRBV7-8
CASSLSDYGYTF
>TRBJ2-7|TRBV14
CASRLALSPYEQYF
>TRBJ1-2|TRBV4-2
CASSQVGTGLSYGYTF
>TRBJ2-3|TRBV6-5
CATSAGGGLDTQYF